One sample yielded the 20 T cell receptor beta chains listed below, sequenced in a study of T cell responses to AZD1222 COVID-19 vaccine. Data came from immunoSEQ multiplex PCR; TCRdb stores just in-frame clones and leaves some out. The profile shows approximately 67,000 clones, 89% of them singletons. The sequencing here drew on peripheral blood, taken 28 days after the second AZD1222 dose. The receptors were sampled from an adult who received the AZD1222 COVID-19 vaccine.

This chain links TRBV2 with TRBJ2-3, with D perhaps matching TRBD2 (6 bases). Germline CDR1 and CDR2: SNHLY and FYNNEI. The CDR3 is 17 amino acids. Trimming took 4 bases from V and 2 from J, leaving 19 bases between them. CDR3 protein: CASSGPGRSAHTDTQYF. The CDR3 DNA reads TGTGCCAGCAGTGGCCCTGGGAGGAGCGCACACACAGATACGCAGTATTTT.

The chain combines TRBV7-2 with TRBJ1-6, with TRBD1 identical over 12 bases. Germline V gene data show CDR1 as SGHTA and CDR2 as FQGNSA. The CDR3 contains 15 residues. Trimming removed 5 bases from V and 6 bases from J; junction bases left unmatched: 2. CDR3 sequence: CASSPGQGANSPLHF. The CDR3 region has the DNA TGTGCCAGCAGCCCGGGACAGGGGGCTAATTCACCCCTCCACTTT.

A single count supports this clone. The chain uses TRBV7-9 and TRBJ1-3, with D uncertain. The germline CDR1 and CDR2 sequences are SEHNR and FQNEAQ (reference sequence). V was trimmed by 1 base and J by 1 base, leaving 8 bases between them. The CDR3 has 15 residues. Here the CDR3 reads CASSLEGFSGNTIYF. The CDR3 coding sequence is TGTGCCAGCAGCTTAGAGGGATTTTCTGGAAACACCATATATTTT.

This clone occurred once. The rearrangement links TRBV19 to TRBJ2-1; 7 bases are shared with TRBD2. The CDR3 runs 15 residues. The V gene end was trimmed by 3 bases and the J gene end by 6 bases; junction bases not matched to a gene: 8. Per the germline V gene, CDR1 is LNHDA and CDR2 is SQIVND (reference sequence). CDR3: CASSIRTRLFNEQFF. As DNA, the CDR3 is TGTGCCAGTAGTATCCGGACTAGACTTTTCAATGAGCAGTTCTTC.

V is TRBV9 and J is TRBJ1-6; D unclear. The CDR3 extends over 17 amino acids. V lost 2 bases, J lost 0 bases, and 12 bases lay in between. Looked up from germline, CDR1 is SGDLS and CDR2 is YYNGEE. For the CDR3, the DNA is TGTGCCAGCAGCGTCACGGCAACCAGCTCCTATAATTCACCCCTCCACTTT. Translated: CASSVTATSSYNSPLHF.

The rearrangement links TRBV7-3 to TRBJ2-5; D tentatively fits TRBD1 or TRBD2 (5 bases each). Germline V CDR1 and CDR2: SGHTA, FQGTGA. The CDR3 is made up of 14 amino acids. V was shortened by 0 bases and J by 5 bases, with 10 bases between the two germline ends. The CDR3 region has the DNA TGTGCCAGCAGCTTAACAGGGGAGTTGGAGACCCAGTACTTC. It codes for CASSLTGELETQYF.

Only a few counts were recorded for this clone. The rearrangement links TRBV6-5 to TRBJ2-7; 9 nucleotides match TRBD1. The CDR3 length is 15 residues. Trimming took 0 bases from V and 0 from J; bases not matched to a gene: 0. Germline V gene lookup returns CDR1 MNHEY and CDR2 SVGAGI. The CDR3 loop reads CASSYSTGGSYEQYF. CDR3 sequence (DNA): TGTGCCAGCAGTTACTCGACAGGGGGCTCCTACGAGCAGTACTTC.

In its sample, this clone was seen once. The chain employs TRBV19 and TRBJ1-1; D ambiguous. With 2 bases removed from V and 4 bases from J, the gap between germline ends came to 8 bases. Germline lookup yields CDR1 LNHDA and CDR2 SQIVND (reference sequence). This CDR3 region has 13 residues. Here the CDR3 DNA reads TGTGCCAGTAGTATATCGTTGGTCACTGAAGCTTTCTTT. Its translation: CASSISLVTEAFF.

The chain uses TRBV19 and TRBJ2-3; 10 positions match TRBD2. V gave up 8 bases and J gave up 5 bases; unmatched junction bases: 13. CDR3 length: 16 residues. Per the germline V gene, CDR1 is LNHDA and CDR2 is SQIVND (reference sequence). The CDR3 DNA follows: TGTGCCAGTTCAGCCCCAGCGGGAGGGCCAGGAGATACGCAGTATTTT. Amino acids: CASSAPAGGPGDTQYF.

The chain is built from TRBV10-3 and TRBJ2-7; perhaps TRBD2 as D (6 bases). The CDR3 sequence is 13 residues long. Germline V gene lookup returns CDR1 ENHRY and CDR2 SYGVKD. With 11 bases removed from V and 0 bases from J, the gap between germline ends came to 14 bases. The CDR3 protein is CAVRLGGSYEQYF. The DNA for the CDR3 is TGTGCCGTCCGACTAGGTGGCTCCTACGAGCAGTACTTC.

J is TRBJ1-5 and V is TRBV2, with 7 bases lining up with TRBD1. Germline V gene data show CDR1 as SNHLY and CDR2 as FYNNEI. The CDR3 contains 13 residues. J was trimmed by 5 bases and V by 5 bases; bases with no gene match: 3. CDR3 amino acids: CASSLDRDQPQHF. CDR3 DNA: TGTGCCAGCAGTCTCGACAGGGATCAGCCCCAGCATTTT.

This chain uses TRBV7-3 with TRBJ2-3; no definite D call. Per germline, CDR1 SGHTA and CDR2 FQGTGA. This CDR3 contains 12 residues. Trimming shortened V by 3 bases and J by 3 bases, and 4 bases separated the two germline ends. Here the CDR3 reads CASSLGTDTQYF. CDR3 nucleotides: TGTGCCAGCAGCTTGGGGACAGATACGCAGTATTTT.

The chain couples TRBV4-1 to TRBJ2-1; D remains unclear. Trimming stripped 3 bases from V and 8 bases from J, with 8 bases between. This CDR3 has 12 amino acids. CDR1 and CDR2 (germline): MGHRA, YSYEKL. The CDR3 nucleotides read TGCGCCAGCAGCCATGACTCCGATGAGCAGTTCTTC. Translating it yields CASSHDSDEQFF.

This clone turned up a few times. This chain links TRBV15 with TRBJ2-3, with D unclear. This CDR3 contains 14 residues. Germline CDR1 LNHNV, CDR2 YYDKDF (reference sequence). The V end lost 1 base, the J end lost 6 bases, and 11 bases lay between the germline ends. Here the CDR3 reads CATSRAVTSDTQYF. CDR3 nucleotide sequence: TGTGCCACCAGCAGAGCCGTGACCTCGGATACGCAGTATTTT.

The CDR3: CASAPGGGVRSYTF. The CDR3 nucleotides read TGTGCCAGCGCCCCGGGGGGGGGTGTCCGGAGCTACACCTTC. The J gene is TRBJ1-2, the V gene TRBV6-5; maybe TRBD1 (5 bases). CDR3 length: 14 amino acids. Germline-derived CDR1 and CDR2 are MNHEY and SVGAGI. Trimming stripped 8 bases from V and 9 bases from J, with 22 bases between.

The rearrangement joins TRBV3-1 (or the pseudogene TRBV3-2) to TRBJ2-7; D gene unclear. Trimming took off 1 base at V and 2 bases at J, with 12 bases between the two ends. Germline V gene lookup returns CDR1 LGHDT and CDR2 YNNKEL (reference sequence). This CDR3 region has 15 residues. CDR3: CASSQVRLGPYEQYF. The CDR3 DNA is TGTGCCAGCAGCCAAGTCCGGCTGGGTCCCTACGAGCAGTACTTC.

The chain is built from TRBV5-4 and TRBJ1-6; TRBD1 agrees at 8 bases. The germline CDR1 and CDR2 sequences are SGHNT and YYREEE (reference sequence). The junction had 1 base not matched to a gene; V was cut back by 3 bases and J by 5 bases. This CDR3 region has 14 residues. CDR3 nucleotide sequence: TGTGCCAGCAGCTCGACAGGGGATAATTCACCCCTCCACTTT. The encoded protein is CASSSTGDNSPLHF.

This clone came up once. The chain recombines TRBV5-8 with TRBJ1-4; a possible D gene is TRBD1 (6 bases). Deletions cut 4 bases from V and 2 bases from J, with 15 bases between. The CDR3 contains 16 residues. CDR1 is SGHTS and CDR2 is YDEGEE in the germline V gene. This CDR3 reads CASSPEGTTTNEKLFF. The CDR3 bases are TGTGCCAGCAGCCCGGAGGGGACAACTACTAATGAAAAACTGTTTTTT. Filled out from reference TRBV5-8 and TRBJ1-4, the complete variable domain reads EAGVTQSPTHLIKTRGQQATLRCSPISGHTSVYWYQQALGLGLQFLLWYDEGEERNRGNFPPRFSGRQFPNYSSELNVNALELEDSALYLCASSPEGTTTNEKLFFGSGTQLSVL.

V gene TRBV12-5 combines with J gene TRBJ1-1; D call uncertain. The germline CDR1 and CDR2 sequences are LGHNT and FRNRAP. This CDR3 has 13 residues. V dropped 2 bases and J dropped 7 bases, with 11 bases sitting between them. The CDR3 loop is CASGLSTTLEAFF. The CDR3 nucleotides are TGTGCTAGTGGTTTGTCCACAACTCTTGAAGCTTTCTTT.

This clone showed up just a few times. The chain links TRBV2 to TRBJ2-1; possibly TRBD1 for D (5 bases). Deletions cut 8 bases from V and 9 bases from J, with 14 bases between. The CDR3 consists of 12 residues. Germline V gives CDR1 SNHLY, CDR2 FYNNEI. The CDR3 region is CASRPGLAEQFF. The CDR3 DNA sequence: TGTGCCAGCCGCCCAGGGTTGGCTGAGCAGTTCTTC.